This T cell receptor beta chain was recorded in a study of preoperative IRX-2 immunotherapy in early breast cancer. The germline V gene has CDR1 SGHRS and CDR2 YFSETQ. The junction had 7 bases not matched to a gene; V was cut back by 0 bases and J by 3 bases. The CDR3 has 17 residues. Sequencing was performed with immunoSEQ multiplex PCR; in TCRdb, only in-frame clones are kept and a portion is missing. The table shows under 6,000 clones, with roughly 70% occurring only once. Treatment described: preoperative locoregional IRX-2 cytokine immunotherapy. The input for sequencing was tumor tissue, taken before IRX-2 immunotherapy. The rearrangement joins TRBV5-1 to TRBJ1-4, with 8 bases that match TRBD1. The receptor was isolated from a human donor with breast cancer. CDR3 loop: CASSLVRTGLSNEKLFF. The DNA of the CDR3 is TGCGCCAGCAGCTTGGTAAGGACAGGGTTATCTAATGAAAAACTGTTTTTT.